Here is one T cell receptor beta chain with its context. This sample is part of a study of blood T cell repertoires in COVID-19. Study information: Some COVID-19 samples were acute and others convalescent; all came from the United States, Italy and Spain. In each case, the material was cDNA or gDNA derived from T cells, B-cell-depleted T cells, or PBMCs.

Original analysis: Nucleated cell counts were estimated from reference gene primer amplification. Produced via immunoSEQ multiplex PCR; TCRdb's table is partial and in-frame only. V and J calls and clone size follow that table, whereas D and trimming were derived from the DNA. The sample has about 190,000 clones, roughly 80% seen once. This clonotype originated in a woman aged 45-59 years with acute or convalescent COVID-19. Material for sequencing was peripheral blood.

DNA for the CDR3: TGTGCCAGCAGCGGCGGACTCTCGAACACTGAAGCTTTCTTT. Translating it yields CASSGGLSNTEAFF. The rearrangement joins TRBV9 to TRBJ1-1; no clear D. V was clipped by 3 bases and J by 1 base, with 10 bases between them. The CDR3 sequence is 14 residues long. CDR1 and CDR2 from the germline V gene are SGDLS and YYNGEE.